This passage covers 4 T cell receptor beta chains from one sample sequenced in a study of regulatory T cells in long-lasting Graves disease. Documented time point: persistent/refractory GD, antithyroid drugs over 5 years with positive TRAb. The TCR library was prepared using RNA isolated from PBMCs. For TCR beta, libraries came from iRepertoire HTBI primers and Arm-PCR of CDR3 regions. TCRdb recomputed calls from the multiplex PCR reads with MiXCR, one row per CDR3 protein. The table lists 400,000 to 500,000 distinct CDR3 sequences, approximately 23% of them singletons, with over 10% in the top ten. Sequenced material: peripheral blood mononuclear cells (PBMCs), taken when the disease was refractory, from a patient treated with antithyroid drugs. These receptors were taken from a female donor with Graves disease.

This clonotype was picked up many times. V gene TRBV6-5 combines with J gene TRBJ1-1, with TRBD1 as a possible D gene (5 bases). V was pared by 2 bases and J by 0 bases, with 10 bases between. The CDR3 is 15 amino acids. Looked up from germline, CDR1 is MNHEY and CDR2 is SVGAGI. CDR3 DNA: TGTGCCAGCAGTTACGGGGGGTTGGTGAACACTGAAGCTTTCTTT. This encodes CASSYGGLVNTEAFF.

The rearrangement uses TRBV5-4 and TRBJ1-1; D remains unclear. CDR3 size: 16 residues. Deletions cut 4 bases from V and 1 base from J, with 17 bases between. In germline, CDR1 is SGHNT, CDR2 YYREEE (reference sequence). CDR3 DNA sequence: TGTGCCAGCAGCGCCCGGTTCGGTGGCACGAACACTGAAGCTTTCTTT. Encoded protein: CASSARFGGTNTEAFF.

This sequence joins TRBV27 and TRBJ2-3; D uncertain. There are 17 residues in the CDR3. CDR1 is MNHEY, CDR2 SMNVEV, per germline (reference sequence). V shed 10 bases and J shed 2 bases, with 25 bases lying between them. CDR3 in DNA: TGTGCCACCTCCACGACCTCCCACCCTAGAGTCACAGATACGCAGTATTTT. Encoded protein: CATSTTSHPRVTDTQYF.

J is TRBJ2-1 and V is TRBV3-2; the tabulated D call, TRBD2, remains unverified against the DNA. TRBV3-2 is listed as a pseudogene. The CDR3 has 11 residues. The CDR3 DNA reads TGTGCCAGCAGCCTCTATGGCCCTTGCTTCTTC. Its protein product is CASSLYGPCFF.